The 4 T cell receptor beta chains in this list originate from one sample, sequenced in a study of blood T cell repertoires in COVID-19. Libraries were prepared by immunoSEQ multiplex PCR; TCRdb keeps only in-frame clonotypes and omits some of them. The sample includes some 60,000 clones, 90% of them seen just once. Sequencing input: peripheral blood. Receptors were obtained from a man between 60 and 70 years old with acute or convalescent COVID-19.

V and J are TRBV25-1 and TRBJ2-3; 11 bases are a match to TRBD2. V dropped 2 bases and J dropped 5; count of bases not matched to a gene: 6. Germline V lookup: CDR1 MGHDK, CDR2 SYGVNS. The CDR3 is 16 residues long. The CDR3 nucleotides are TGTGCCAGCAGTGAACGTCTAGCGGGGGGAGTAGATACGCAGTATTTT. Its protein is CASSERLAGGVDTQYF.

This sequence joins TRBV15 and TRBJ1-3; D is unclear. V was pared by 0 bases and J by 4 bases, with 10 bases between. Germline CDR1 and CDR2: LNHNV and YYDKDF (reference sequence). The CDR3 is made up of 15 amino acids. The CDR3 loop is CATSRDPGSGNTIYF. CDR3 DNA sequence: TGTGCCACCAGCAGAGATCCGGGGAGCGGAAACACCATATATTTT.

The rearrangement uses TRBV6-1 and TRBJ1-5; 11 positions match TRBD1. CDR3 length: 16 residues. With 3 bases clipped from V and 6 bases from J, the junction kept 7 bases outside the gene matches. Germline V lookup: CDR1 MNHNS, CDR2 SASEGT. The CDR3 DNA follows: TGTGCCAGCAGTGATATGAGGACAGGGGGCCGTCAGCCCCAGCATTTT. Amino acid sequence: CASSDMRTGGRQPQHF.

This clone was seen more than once but under ten times. V and J are TRBV18 and TRBJ1-4; D remains ambiguous. V lost 5 bases and J 6 bases, leaving 16 bases between the germline ends. Germline V gene data show CDR1 as KGHSH and CDR2 as LQKENI. This CDR3 contains 15 residues. Here the CDR3 reads CASSSAELYYEKLFF. CDR3 nucleotides: TGTGCCAGCTCAAGCGCAGAGCTATATTATGAAAAACTGTTTTTT.